This T cell receptor beta chain is drawn from a study of blood T cell repertoires in COVID-19. Study information: There were acute and convalescent COVID-19 samples, and they came from the United States, Italy and Spain. T cells, B-cell-depleted T cells, or PBMCs provided the cDNA or gDNA that served as material.

V lost 4 bases, J lost 4 bases, and 12 bases lay in between. This CDR3 is 14 amino acids long. Germline values: CDR1 SGDLS, CDR2 YYNGEE. Original processing methods: Estimates of nucleated cell counts were drawn from the amplification of reference gene primers. TCRdb's table, derived via immunoSEQ multiplex PCR, lists solely in-frame clones and lacks some. The V and J calls and the clone size are those of that table, but D and trimming were determined from the DNA. The data show about 120,000 clones, about four fifths seen once. The chain is built from TRBV9 and TRBJ2-1; D is unclear. Source material: peripheral blood. The clonotype comes from a woman in her 70s with acute or convalescent COVID-19. CDR3 nucleotide sequence: TGTGCCAGCAGCCCAGAAGGAGAGTACAATGAGCAGTTCTTC. It translates to CASSPEGEYNEQFF.